One and the same sample provided the 7 T cell receptor beta chains below, sequenced in a study of T-cell memory formation after mild COVID-19. TCRdb ran MiXCR on the 5' RACE reads and lists one entry per CDR3 protein. The sample holds 280,000 or so distinct CDR3 sequences; approximately 8% are singletons and the top ten take around a fifth. The sequenced sample consisted of PBMCs or a T cell subset sorted from them (not recorded which). These receptor sequences come from a man younger than 35 who had mild COVID-19 (a few samples of this study predate the infection). Cell type and time point are not known.

This clonotype was counted many times. The V and J genes are TRBV6-5 and TRBJ1-1; D gene uncertain. This CDR3 region has 14 residues. Germline CDR1 reads MNHEY; CDR2 reads SVGAGI. V lost 7 bases and J lost 4, with 16 bases in between. CDR3 amino acids: CASINRGQATEAFF. CDR3 in DNA: TGTGCCAGCATCAACCGCGGTCAGGCCACTGAAGCTTTCTTT.

The CDR3 coding sequence is TGCGCCAGCAGCCAAGATAAGACCCAGTACTTC. Protein product: CASSQDKTQYF. The chain links TRBV4-3 to TRBJ2-5; D is unresolved. This CDR3 contains 11 residues. The V gene's germline CDR1 is LGHNA and CDR2 YSLEER. The V end lost 0 bases, the J end lost 6 bases, and 2 bases lay between the germline ends.

The V and J genes are TRBV7-6 and TRBJ2-2; TRBD2 agrees at 9 bases. Germline V lookup: CDR1 SGHVS, CDR2 FNYEAQ. The ends lost 3 bases at V and 0 bases at J; junction bases unmatched: 2. This CDR3 comprises 16 residues. The CDR3 DNA reads TGTGCCAGCAGCTTCCTAGCGGGGCCGAACACCGGGGAGCTGTTTTTT. As protein: CASSFLAGPNTGELFF.

J is TRBJ1-5 and V is TRBV20-1, with D unresolved. This CDR3 spans 16 amino acids. CDR1 DFQATT and CDR2 SNEGSKA come from the germline V gene (reference sequence). V shed 3 bases and J shed 1 base, with 16 bases lying between them. Here the CDR3 DNA reads TGCAGTGCTAGTGCCTGGGAGATAGGGAGCAATCAGCCCCAGCATTTT. This codes for CSASAWEIGSNQPQHF.

This clonotype was found many times. V usage is TRBV7-9 and J usage is TRBJ1-2, with 10 nucleotides matching TRBD1. Germline CDR1 is SEHNR and CDR2 is FQNEAQ (reference sequence). Trimming removed 6 bases from V and 7 bases from J; junction bases left unmatched: 11. The CDR3 sequence is 15 residues long. CDR3 nucleotide sequence: TGTGCCAGCAGGCCTACGACAGGGGGCGGCTCTGGCTACACCTTC. Amino acids: CASRPTTGGGSGYTF.

The V call is TRBV6-5, the J call TRBJ1-1, with unresolved D. V was trimmed by 6 bases and J by 9 bases, leaving 14 bases between them. This CDR3 spans 12 amino acids. Germline V gene lookup returns CDR1 MNHEY and CDR2 SVGAGI. In DNA, the CDR3 is TGTGCCAGCAGGCACCGACGAGGCCAAGCTTTCTTT. It encodes CASRHRRGQAFF.

The V and J genes are TRBV12-3 or TRBV12-4 and TRBJ2-2; D perhaps matches TRBD1 (6 bases). CDR3 size: 14 residues. Trimming left V 8 bases short and J 1 base short, with 11 bases between. The CDR3 protein is CASSRTENTGELFF. The CDR3 DNA follows: TGTGCCAGCTCACGGACAGAGAACACCGGGGAGCTGTTTTTT.